The clone carrying this T cell receptor beta chain was observed a few times. This sample is part of a study of blood T cells in healthy people across ages. Study as a whole: Capture by template switching was about one barcoded beta molecule per two T cells.

A sample-barcoded 5' primer and a J-beta primer mix were used in a second PCR of roughly 7 to 11 cycles. One entry per CDR3 protein, called by TCRdb with MiXCR from the 5' RACE reads. The sample contains 1.5 million to 1.8 million distinct CDR3 sequences, around 40% of which appear only once. Per germline, CDR1 SGHTA and CDR2 FQGNSA. The junction had 8 bases not matched to a gene; V was cut back by 4 bases and J by 5 bases. This CDR3 comprises 17 residues. The clonotype comes from a woman between 18 and 29 years old in good health. The sequenced sample was blood. The chain has TRBV7-2 and TRBJ2-1, with 13 bases fitting TRBD2. CDR3 bases: TGTGCCAGCAGCTCGCAGAGACTAGCGGGGGGACACAATGAGCAGTTCTTC. It yields the protein CASSSQRLAGGHNEQFF.